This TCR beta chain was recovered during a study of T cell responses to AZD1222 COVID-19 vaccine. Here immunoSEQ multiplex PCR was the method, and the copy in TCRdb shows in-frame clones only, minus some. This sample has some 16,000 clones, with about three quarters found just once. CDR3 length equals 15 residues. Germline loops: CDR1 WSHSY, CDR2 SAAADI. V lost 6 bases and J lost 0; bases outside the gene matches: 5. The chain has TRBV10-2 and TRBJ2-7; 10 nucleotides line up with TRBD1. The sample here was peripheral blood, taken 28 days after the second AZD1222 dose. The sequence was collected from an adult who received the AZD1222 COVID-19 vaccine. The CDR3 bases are TGCGCCAGCAGGGCCGGGACAGGGGCCTCCTACGAGCAGTACTTC. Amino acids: CASRAGTGASYEQYF.